Presented here are 11 T cell receptor beta chains from one specimen sequenced in a study of T cells in localized non-small cell lung cancer. TCRdb's table, derived via immunoSEQ multiplex PCR, lists solely in-frame clones and lacks some. The repertoire holds about 10,000 clones, with around 91% as singletons. The input for sequencing was peripheral blood, taken before any cancer treatment. The receptors were gathered from a male donor at least 60 years old with stage III squamous cell lung carcinoma.

The rearrangement links TRBV5-4 to TRBJ2-3; TRBD2 matches at 8 bases. CDR3 length: 14 residues. Germline V gene sequence: CDR1 SGHNT, CDR2 YYREEE (reference sequence). Trimming removed 5 bases from V and 2 bases from J; junction bases left unmatched: 4. The CDR3 nucleotides are TGTGCCAGCAGTCAGCGGGGGCTCACAGATACGCAGTATTTT. Translating gives CASSQRGLTDTQYF.

The chain links TRBV5-1 to TRBJ2-7; D unresolved. The CDR3 loop spans 14 amino acids. Germline lookup yields CDR1 SGHRS and CDR2 YFSETQ. Trimming shortened V by 0 bases and J by 3 bases, and 10 bases separated the two germline ends. CDR3 in DNA: TGCGCCAGCAGCTTGGCTGGCGGAAACTACGAGCAGTACTTC. This encodes CASSLAGGNYEQYF. Full variable domain (remainder filled in from reference TRBV5-1 and TRBJ2-7): KAGVTQTPRYLIKTRGQQVTLSCSPISGHRSVSWYQQTPGQGLQFLFEYFSETQRNKGNFPGRFSGRQFSNSRSEMNVSTLELGDSALYLCASSLAGGNYEQYFGPGTRLTVT.

This clone has a single count. V usage is TRBV4-2 and J usage is TRBJ2-1, with TRBD2 identical over 14 bases. V shed 6 bases, J shed 5 bases, and the junction held 6 bases outside the gene matches. The V gene's germline CDR1 is LGHNA and CDR2 YNFKEQ. CDR3 size: 16 residues. CDR3 nucleotide sequence: TGTGCCAGCAGTCGGACTAGCGGGGGGCGGGACAATGAGCAGTTCTTC. Protein sequence: CASSRTSGGRDNEQFF.

The chain combines TRBV5-4 with TRBJ2-7; 9 positions match TRBD2. Looked up from germline, CDR1 is SGHNT and CDR2 is YYREEE (reference sequence). This CDR3 has 15 residues. J lost 2 bases, V lost 3 bases, and 6 bases had no gene match. The CDR3 DNA follows: TGTGCCAGCAGCTCGCCGACTAGCGGAACCTACGAGCAGTACTTC. Its translation: CASSSPTSGTYEQYF.

The chain recombines TRBV5-5 with TRBJ1-5, with unresolved D. The V end lost 4 bases, the J end lost 0 bases, and 14 bases lay between the germline ends. The CDR3 contains 16 residues. Germline V lookup: CDR1 SGHKS, CDR2 YYEKEE (reference sequence). The CDR3 sequence: CASSPGGFFSNQPQHF. CDR3 DNA sequence: TGTGCCAGCAGCCCGGGAGGGTTTTTTAGCAATCAGCCCCAGCATTTT. The variable domain in full, with the rest retrieved from reference TRBV5-5 and TRBJ1-5, is DAGVTQSPTHLIKTRGQQVTLRCSPISGHKSVSWYQQVLGQGPQFIFQYYEKEERGRGNFPDRFSARQFPNYSSELNVNALLLGDSALYLCASSPGGFFSNQPQHFGDGTRLSIL.

The chain carries TRBV5-1 and TRBJ2-4, with TRBD1 matching 9 bases. The V gene's germline CDR1 is SGHRS and CDR2 YFSETQ. The CDR3 contains 20 residues. V was clipped by 8 bases and J by 0 bases; unmatched bases: 21. CDR3: CASPPPRDRVYWVAKNIQYF. CDR3 DNA sequence: TGCGCCAGTCCTCCTCCCCGGGACAGGGTCTATTGGGTAGCCAAAAACATTCAGTACTTC.

The chain links TRBV19 to TRBJ2-5, with D hard to call. Germline CDR1 is LNHDA and CDR2 is SQIVND (reference sequence). This CDR3 is 14 amino acids long. The V end lost 3 bases, the J end lost 3 bases, and 11 bases lay between the germline ends. CDR3 in amino acids: CASSIRSGKETQYF. As DNA, the CDR3 is TGTGCCAGTAGTATCAGGTCTGGTAAAGAGACCCAGTACTTC.

This chain links TRBV4-3 with TRBJ2-3, with D perhaps TRBD1 or TRBD2 (6 bases each). The germline V and J ends were trimmed by 8 bases and 3 bases, with 21 bases remaining between them. The germline V gene has CDR1 LGHNA and CDR2 YSLEER. The CDR3 spans 16 residues. DNA of the CDR3: TGCGCCAGCGGAGAGGGGGGTAGCGGAGGGACAGATACGCAGTATTTT. Its protein product is CASGEGGSGGTDTQYF.

This clone showed up just a few times. The rearrangement uses TRBV10-3 and TRBJ1-1; the match to TRBD1 covers 7 bases. J gave up 10 bases and V 0 bases, and 20 bases lay outside the gene matches. From germline, CDR1 is ENHRY and CDR2 SYGVKD. This CDR3 has 18 amino acids. The CDR3 bases are TGTGCCATCAGTGAGTCGATAGTAAGTACAGGGGAAGGGCCAGGAGCTTTCTTT. Its protein is CAISESIVSTGEGPGAFF.

The chain recombines TRBV5-4 with TRBJ2-3; either TRBD1 or TRBD2 may supply D (5 bases each). Germline-derived CDR1 and CDR2 are SGHNT and YYREEE (reference sequence). V gave up 0 bases and J gave up 1 base, with 9 bases separating them. There are 15 residues in the CDR3. CDR3 protein: CASSLALGGTDTQYF. CDR3 sequence (DNA): TGTGCCAGCAGCTTGGCCCTGGGGGGCACAGATACGCAGTATTTT.

The chain carries TRBV7-3 and TRBJ2-7; D is ambiguous. This CDR3 region has 14 residues. Germline-derived CDR1 and CDR2 are SGHTA and FQGTGA. Trimming cost V 5 bases and J 5 bases, with 16 bases left between them. CDR3 sequence reads: CASSPGGAANEQYF. As DNA, the CDR3 is TGTGCCAGCAGCCCGGGTGGTGCAGCTAACGAGCAGTACTTC.